A single sample is the source of the 29 T cell receptor beta chains below, sequenced in a study of T cell changes during pregnancy in multiple sclerosis. Data came from immunoSEQ multiplex PCR; TCRdb stores just in-frame clones and leaves some out. Of around 62,000 clones listed, around 89% were seen once; the top ten hold around 2.5%. Source: peripheral blood, taken in the first trimester of pregnancy. The receptors originated from a female donor with multiple sclerosis, enrolled in a pregnancy study.

The CDR3 here is CSVVLGGAYGYTF. CDR3 DNA sequence: TGCAGCGTCGTGCTAGGGGGAGCCTATGGCTACACCTTC. This chain connects TRBV29-1 to TRBJ1-2; maybe TRBD1 (6 bases). The CDR3 totals 13 residues. Germline values: CDR1 SQVTM, CDR2 ANQGSEA. V lost 6 bases and J 4 bases, leaving 15 bases between the germline ends.

The V call is TRBV7-2, the J call TRBJ2-3; 12 bases are a match to TRBD2. This CDR3 contains 16 residues. The germline CDR1 and CDR2 sequences are SGHTA and FQGNSA. V shed 3 bases, J shed 6 bases, and the junction held 7 bases outside the gene matches. CDR3 nucleotides: TGTGCCAGCAGCTTTCTAGCGGGGGGGCGGGCGGATACGCAGTATTTT. It is translated as CASSFLAGGRADTQYF.

The chain has TRBV10-1 and TRBJ1-4, with 10 bases fitting TRBD1. Looked up from germline, CDR1 is WNHNN and CDR2 is SYGVQD (reference sequence). The CDR3 sequence is 19 residues long. V shed 4 bases and J 0 bases; nucleotides not matched to a gene: 11. The CDR3 loop is CASSGPPGQGQATNEKLFF. CDR3 sequence (DNA): TGCGCCAGCAGTGGGCCTCCGGGACAGGGGCAAGCAACTAATGAAAAACTGTTTTTT.

The rearrangement joins TRBV18 to TRBJ2-7; D is possibly TRBD2 (5 bases). The CDR3 has 13 residues. Germline CDR1 is KGHSH and CDR2 is LQKENI. The V and J ends lost 3 bases and 3 bases respectively, with 9 bases between them. Here the CDR3 DNA reads TGTGCCAGCTCACCGTCCGGGGACTACGAGCAGTACTTC. It is translated as CASSPSGDYEQYF. The complete variable domain, with remaining parts taken from reference TRBV18 and TRBJ2-7, reads NAGVMQNPRHLVRRRGQEARLRCSPMKGHSHVYWYRQLPEEGLKFMVYLQKENIIDESGMPKERFSAEFPKEGPSILRIQQVVRGDSAAYFCASSPSGDYEQYFGPGTRLTVT.

The V gene is TRBV18, the J gene TRBJ1-1, with 7 bases identical to TRBD1. V trimming: 5 bases; J trimming: 0 bases; junction bases outside the gene matches: 6. Germline loops: CDR1 KGHSH, CDR2 LQKENI. There are 15 residues in the CDR3. CDR3 sequence: CASSARGDLNTEAFF. In DNA, the CDR3 is TGTGCCAGCTCAGCCAGGGGGGACCTGAACACTGAAGCTTTCTTT.

The chain joins TRBV2 to TRBJ2-2, with a weak D call TRBD2 (5 bases). Deletions cut 7 bases from V and 5 bases from J, with 26 bases between. This CDR3 is 18 amino acids long. Germline assignment: CDR1 SNHLY and CDR2 FYNNEI. CDR3 nucleotides: TGTGCCAGCATTCGGGATACGATAGTAGCCAACCGGACCGGGGAGCTGTTTTTT. Its translation: CASIRDTIVANRTGELFF.

V gene TRBV2 combines with J gene TRBJ1-1, with a weak D call TRBD1 (5 bases). Trimming stripped 6 bases from V and 2 bases from J, with 13 bases between. Germline V gene lookup returns CDR1 SNHLY and CDR2 FYNNEI. This CDR3 contains 14 residues. CDR3 DNA sequence: TGTGCCAGCAGCGTACAGGTTTTAAACACTGAAGCTTTCTTT. Protein: CASSVQVLNTEAFF. The full variable domain, in which reference TRBV2 and TRBJ1-1 provide the parts outside the CDR3, is EPEVTQTPSHQVTQMGQEVILRCVPISNHLYFYWYRQILGQKVEFLVSFYNNEISEKSEIFDDQFSVERPDGSNFTLKIRSTKLEDSAMYFCASSVQVLNTEAFFGQGTRLTVV.

V usage is TRBV2 and J usage is TRBJ1-3; 10 bases match TRBD1. V lost 8 bases and J lost 3; bases outside the gene matches: 4. Germline assignment: CDR1 SNHLY and CDR2 FYNNEI. The CDR3 consists of 14 residues. DNA for the CDR3: TGTGCCAGCCGGGACAGGGGAGGTGGAAACACCATATATTTT. Translating gives CASRDRGGGNTIYF.

The gene calls are TRBV7-2 and TRBJ1-2; TRBD1 aligns across 7 bases. There are 13 residues in the CDR3. Germline CDR1 and CDR2: SGHTA and FQGNSA. The ends lost 5 bases at V and 2 bases at J; junction bases unmatched: 2. The CDR3 is CASSRDSNYGYTF. DNA of the CDR3: TGTGCCAGCAGCAGGGACAGCAACTATGGCTACACCTTC.

This chain links TRBV29-1 with TRBJ2-7; the match to TRBD1 covers 9 bases. CDR3 length: 14 amino acids. Germline V CDR1 and CDR2: SQVTM, ANQGSEA. V was pared by 4 bases and J by 5 bases, with 9 bases of the junction left unmatched. CDR3: CSVALGQGVDEQYF. The CDR3 DNA reads as TGCAGCGTTGCCCTGGGACAGGGAGTGGACGAGCAGTACTTC.

V gene TRBV10-3 combines with J gene TRBJ2-7; 7 positions match TRBD1. CDR3 length: 13 amino acids. After removal of 0 bases from V and 7 bases from J, the junction contained 3 bases not matched to a gene. CDR1 is ENHRY and CDR2 is SYGVKD in the germline V gene. CDR3 residues: CAISESTGTEQYF. CDR3 nucleotide sequence: TGTGCCATCAGTGAGTCGACAGGGACGGAGCAGTACTTC.

Comments on this clone: At one end, the junction sequence differs from germline, possibly due to a read error. The chain joins TRBV30 to TRBJ1-1, with a weak D call TRBD1 (6 bases). Per the germline V gene, CDR1 is GTSNPN and CDR2 is SVGIG (reference sequence). The CDR3 length is 11 residues. The chain's CDR3 is CAWRGGAEAFF. The CDR3 DNA follows: TGTGCCTGGAGGGGGGGGGCTGAGGCTTTCTTT.

The V call is TRBV6-5, the J call TRBJ1-1; 7 bases align to TRBD1. The CDR3 totals 14 residues. Germline V gene lookup returns CDR1 MNHEY and CDR2 SVGAGI. Unmatched junction bases numbered 2, after V lost 2 bases and J lost 2 bases. CDR3 nucleotide sequence: TGTGCCAGCAGTTACGGACAGGTCAACACTGAAGCTTTCTTT. Translated: CASSYGQVNTEAFF.

The chain employs TRBV2 and TRBJ1-2; D is ambiguous. The CDR3 totals 13 residues. CDR1 and CDR2 from the germline V gene are SNHLY and FYNNEI. Trimming shortened V by 4 bases and J by 8 bases, and 14 bases separated the two germline ends. The DNA of the CDR3 is TGTGCCAGCAGTGGGCCAGGCCGGCAGGGCTACACCTTC. As protein: CASSGPGRQGYTF.

J is TRBJ1-3 and V is TRBV7-9, with D hard to call. Trimming pared 5 bases from V and 0 bases from J, leaving 20 bases between. The CDR3 has 18 amino acids. Germline V CDR1 and CDR2: SEHNR, FQNEAQ (reference sequence). CDR3 region: CASSHFPGRGSSGNTIYF. The CDR3 DNA reads TGTGCCAGCAGCCATTTCCCCGGGAGAGGGTCCTCTGGAAACACCATATATTTT.

This clone has a handful of counts. This chain connects TRBV14 to TRBJ1-1; TRBD1 agrees at 10 bases. Per the germline V gene, CDR1 is SGHDN and CDR2 is FVKESK. CDR3 length equals 14 residues. V shed 4 bases and J 7 bases; nucleotides not matched to a gene: 6. The CDR3 sequence is CASSPRTGGDEAFF. The CDR3 DNA reads TGTGCCAGCAGCCCCCGGACAGGGGGTGATGAAGCTTTCTTT.

The chain employs TRBV7-9 and TRBJ2-7; D ambiguous. The CDR3 is 14 residues long. The V end was cut by 2 bases, the J end by 3 bases, with 11 bases between. CDR1 is SEHNR and CDR2 is FQNEAQ in the germline V gene (reference sequence). The CDR3 nucleotides read TGTGCCAGCAGCTTATATCAGGCGAGCTACGAGCAGTACTTC. It encodes CASSLYQASYEQYF. Full variable domain (rest looked up from reference TRBV7-9 and TRBJ2-7): DTGVSQNPRHKITKRGQNVTFRCDPISEHNRLYWYRQTLGQGPEFLTYFQNEAQLEKSRLLSDRFSAERPKGSFSTLEIQRTEQGDSAMYLCASSLYQASYEQYFGPGTRLTVT.

The rearrangement links TRBV13 to TRBJ2-2; 11 bases are a match to TRBD1. The CDR3 loop spans 15 amino acids. J was trimmed by 6 bases and V by 2 bases; bases with no gene match: 2. Germline CDR1 is PRHDT and CDR2 is FYEKMQ (reference sequence). Written as DNA, the CDR3 is TGTGCCAGCAGCTTAACGGGACAGGGGGCCGGGGAGCTGTTTTTT. Translating gives CASSLTGQGAGELFF.

The chain combines TRBV4-3 with TRBJ1-2; D is perhaps TRBD1 (5 bases). V was shortened by 0 bases and J by 8 bases, with 13 bases between the two germline ends. The CDR3 sequence is 14 residues long. The germline V gene has CDR1 LGHNA and CDR2 YSLEER. CDR3 region: CASSQESAGQGYTF. In DNA form, the CDR3 reads TGCGCCAGCAGCCAAGAGTCGGCAGGGCAAGGCTACACCTTC.

Here the CDR3 DNA reads TGTGCCAGTAGTATTCGGGCTAGCGGGGGGCGTACGCAGTATTTT. Translation: CASSIRASGGRTQYF. This chain links TRBV19 with TRBJ2-3, with 11 bases identical to TRBD2. The CDR3 is made up of 15 amino acids. Germline loops: CDR1 LNHDA, CDR2 SQIVND (reference sequence). Trimming at V came to 3 bases and at J to 8 bases, leaving 7 bases not matched to a gene.

V and J are TRBV27 and TRBJ1-1; TRBD1 matches 7 bases. The germline V gene encodes CDR1 MNHEY and CDR2 SMNVEV (reference sequence). The CDR3 sequence is 12 residues long. V was pared by 4 bases and J by 11 bases, with 7 bases of the junction left unmatched. CDR3 nucleotides: TGTGCCAGCAGTTCCTCAGGGGGGTGGGCTTTCTTT. Amino acids: CASSSSGGWAFF.

This chain joins TRBV7-2 and TRBJ2-7; a weak D match, TRBD2 (5 bases). Trimming stripped 4 bases from V and 5 bases from J, with 24 bases between. Germline-derived CDR1 and CDR2 are SGHTA and FQGNSA. The CDR3 loop spans 17 amino acids. For the CDR3, the DNA is TGTGCCAGCAGCTATTTCGGACTCCCCATCACATCAAACGAGCAGTACTTC. Its protein is CASSYFGLPITSNEQYF. The full variable domain, completed using reference TRBV7-2 and TRBJ2-7, is GAGVSQSPSNKVTEKGKDVELRCDPISGHTALYWYRQSLGQGLEFLIYFQGNSAPDKSGLPSDRFSAERTGGSVSTLTIQRTQQEDSAVYLCASSYFGLPITSNEQYFGPGTRLTVT.

The V gene is TRBV5-1, the J gene TRBJ1-2; 7 positions agree with TRBD1. The CDR3 contains 12 residues. Germline CDR1 and CDR2: SGHRS and YFSETQ. J was trimmed by 7 bases and V by 2 bases; bases with no gene match: 2. The chain's CDR3 is CASSFEGAGYTF. DNA for the CDR3: TGCGCCAGCAGCTTTGAGGGGGCTGGCTACACCTTC. Full variable domain (missing parts from reference TRBV5-1 and TRBJ1-2): KAGVTQTPRYLIKTRGQQVTLSCSPISGHRSVSWYQQTPGQGLQFLFEYFSETQRNKGNFPGRFSGRQFSNSRSEMNVSTLELGDSALYLCASSFEGAGYTFGSGTRLTVV.

This clone was seen once. The chain combines TRBV6-1 with TRBJ2-7, with D tentatively TRBD1 (7 bases). The V end lost 11 bases, the J end lost 0 bases, and 17 bases lay between the germline ends. From germline, CDR1 is MNHNS and CDR2 SASEGT. This CDR3 is 14 amino acids long. CDR3 region: CAGGGTENSYEQYF. The CDR3, as DNA: TGTGCCGGGGGCGGGACAGAAAACTCCTACGAGCAGTACTTC.

This clone was picked up one time. The chain has TRBV29-1 and TRBJ1-2, with D maybe TRBD1 (5 bases). The CDR3 is made up of 13 amino acids. Germline V lookup: CDR1 SQVTM, CDR2 ANQGSEA. V was shortened by 5 bases and J by 8 bases, with 18 bases between the two germline ends. The CDR3 nucleotides are TGCAGCGTTCGATTCACAGGAGATCCGGGCTACACCTTC. As protein: CSVRFTGDPGYTF.

This chain uses TRBV18 with TRBJ1-1, with TRBD1 as a possible D gene (5 bases). V was cut by 3 bases and J by 0 bases, with 8 bases left in between. The CDR3 contains 14 residues. The germline V gene encodes CDR1 KGHSH and CDR2 LQKENI. In DNA, the CDR3 is TGTGCCAGCTCACCTGACAGCTTGAACACTGAAGCTTTCTTT. Its translation is CASSPDSLNTEAFF.

This chain links TRBV6-1 with TRBJ1-6; no clear D. The CDR3 loop spans 15 amino acids. The germline gives CDR1 MNHNS, CDR2 SASEGT. V gave up 3 bases and J gave up 3 bases, with 9 bases separating them. The CDR3 sequence is CASSDPPRYNSPLHF. CDR3 in DNA: TGTGCCAGCAGTGACCCCCCGCGCTATAATTCACCCCTCCACTTT.

V gene TRBV11-1 combines with J gene TRBJ1-2; 8 nucleotides align to TRBD1. The CDR3 runs to 15 residues. Germline assignment: CDR1 SGHAT and CDR2 FQDESV (reference sequence). The ends lost 3 bases at V and 8 bases at J; junction bases unmatched: 11. CDR3 region: CASSFATRGQGGYTF. The CDR3 nucleotides are TGTGCCAGCAGCTTCGCGACCAGGGGGCAGGGAGGCTACACCTTC.

This clone has only one observation. The chain has TRBV4-3 and TRBJ1-3; weak D call: TRBD1 (5 bases). The CDR3 extends over 14 amino acids. Germline-derived CDR1 and CDR2 are LGHNA and YSLEER. Trimming removed 1 base at V and 6 bases at J, with 10 bases between. The CDR3, as DNA: TGCGCCAGCAGCCAAGTCAGGGAGGAAAACACCATATATTTT. This sequence encodes CASSQVREENTIYF.